This is a list of T cell receptor beta chains from one sample in a study of OX40 agonist ivuxolimab in advanced cancers. Sequencing used immunoSEQ multiplex PCR; TCRdb keeps in-frame clones, though not all of them. The table includes around 53,000 clones, around 84% detected once. Sequences were derived from CD4+ or CD8+ T cells sorted from blood, sampled in a trial of the OX40 agonist ivuxolimab. These receptors came from an adult with an advanced solid tumor such as melanoma, head and neck, liver or kidney cancer. CDR3s include the opening cysteine and the closing phenylalanine or tryptophan. A D gene is named only where the DNA matches it firmly. A clone size is listed for some rows: how often the clone was seen (once, few, many), or a class if it is expanded.

abundance: -; v_gene: TRBV5-4; len: 15; j_gene: TRBJ2-1; d_gene: TRBD1; CDR3aa: CASSFGTGGLNEQFF; CDR3nt: TGTGCCAGCAGCTTTGGGACAGGGGGTTTGAATGAGCAGTTCTTC
abundance: -; v_gene: TRBV6-6; len: 15; j_gene: TRBJ2-3; d_gene: -; CDR3aa: CASSYERVGTDTQYF; CDR3nt: TGTGCCAGCAGTTACGAGCGGGTGGGCACAGATACGCAGTATTTT
abundance: -; v_gene: TRBV18; len: 16; j_gene: TRBJ2-7; d_gene: -; CDR3aa: CASSPSTVAGGVEQYF; CDR3nt: TGTGCCAGCTCACCCAGCACGGTTGCGGGTGGGGTCGAGCAGTACTTC
abundance: -; v_gene: TRBV6-6; len: 16; j_gene: TRBJ2-3; d_gene: TRBD1; CDR3aa: CASVVGQNPSTDTQYF; CDR3nt: TGTGCCAGCGTAGTGGGACAGAACCCTAGCACAGATACGCAGTATTTT
abundance: few; v_gene: TRBV5-5; len: 16; j_gene: TRBJ2-2; d_gene: TRBD2; CDR3aa: CASQTTGGKNTGELFF; CDR3nt: TGTGCCAGCCAGACGACCGGGGGGAAGAACACCGGGGAGCTGTTTTTT
abundance: -; v_gene: TRBV18; len: 12; j_gene: TRBJ1-5; d_gene: -; CDR3aa: CASSPFNQPQHF; CDR3nt: TGTGCCAGCTCACCGTTCAATCAGCCCCAGCATTTT
abundance: -; v_gene: TRBV18; len: 18; j_gene: TRBJ2-6; d_gene: -; CDR3aa: CASSPRPAARSGANVLTF; CDR3nt: TGTGCCAGCTCACCAAGGCCGGCCGCACGCTCTGGGGCCAACGTCCTGACTTTC
abundance: -; v_gene: TRBV30; len: 13; j_gene: TRBJ2-7; d_gene: TRBD1; CDR3aa: CAWQGQGGYEQYF; CDR3nt: TGTGCCTGGCAGGGACAGGGGGGCTACGAGCAGTACTTC
abundance: -; v_gene: TRBV6-5; len: 14; j_gene: TRBJ2-2; d_gene: -; CDR3aa: CASSEGGDTGELFF; CDR3nt: TGTGCCAGCAGTGAAGGGGGAGACACCGGGGAGCTGTTTTTT
abundance: -; v_gene: TRBV12-5; len: 14; j_gene: TRBJ2-7; d_gene: -; CDR3aa: CASGPLGKPYEQYF; CDR3nt: TGTGCTAGTGGTCCACTGGGGAAGCCTTACGAGCAGTACTTC
abundance: -; v_gene: TRBV6-5; len: 16; j_gene: TRBJ2-3; d_gene: TRBD2; CDR3aa: CASSYRSGGPTDTQYF; CDR3nt: TGTGCCAGCAGTTACCGTAGCGGGGGCCCCACAGATACGCAGTATTTT
abundance: -; v_gene: TRBV28; len: 16; j_gene: TRBJ2-1; d_gene: -; CDR3aa: CASSLWSGSSYNEQFF; CDR3nt: TGTGCCAGCAGTTTATGGTCCGGGAGCTCCTACAATGAGCAGTTCTTC
abundance: -; v_gene: TRBV15; len: 17; j_gene: TRBJ1-1; d_gene: TRBD1; CDR3aa: CATSRGGGQGAQTEAFF; CDR3nt: TGTGCCACCAGCAGAGGCGGGGGACAGGGGGCCCAAACTGAAGCTTTCTTT
abundance: -; v_gene: TRBV30; len: 15; j_gene: TRBJ2-1; d_gene: TRBD2; CDR3aa: CAWRVAGVSYNEQFF; CDR3nt: TGTGCCTGGAGAGTAGCGGGAGTGTCCTACAATGAGCAGTTCTTC
abundance: -; v_gene: TRBV18; len: 19; j_gene: TRBJ1-3; d_gene: TRBD1; CDR3aa: CASSPDRADRPIAGNTIYF; CDR3nt: TGTGCCAGCTCACCGGACAGGGCGGATAGGCCCATCGCGGGAAACACCATATATTTT
abundance: -; v_gene: TRBV18; len: 14; j_gene: TRBJ1-6; d_gene: -; CDR3aa: CASSPPGTHSPLHF; CDR3nt: TGTGCCAGCTCACCACCGGGTACGCATTCACCCCTCCACTTT
abundance: -; v_gene: TRBV7-7; len: 17; j_gene: TRBJ2-3; d_gene: TRBD2; CDR3aa: CASSLGASGSGTDTQYF; CDR3nt: TGTGCCAGCAGCTTAGGGGCTAGCGGGAGTGGCACAGATACGCAGTATTTT
abundance: -; v_gene: TRBV7-2; len: 16; j_gene: TRBJ2-1; d_gene: TRBD2; CDR3aa: CASSRPGVAGGSEQFF; CDR3nt: TGTGCCAGCAGCCGCCCGGGGGTCGCGGGAGGAAGTGAGCAGTTCTTC
abundance: -; v_gene: TRBV11-3; len: 14; j_gene: TRBJ2-2; d_gene: -; CDR3aa: CASSLAANTGELFF; CDR3nt: TGTGCCAGCAGCTTAGCCGCGAACACCGGGGAGCTGTTTTTT
abundance: -; v_gene: TRBV14; len: 17; j_gene: TRBJ2-2; d_gene: TRBD2; CDR3aa: CASSQPGLAGESGELFF; CDR3nt: TGTGCCAGCAGCCAACCGGGACTAGCGGGAGAGTCCGGGGAGCTGTTTTTT
abundance: -; v_gene: TRBV11-2; len: 15; j_gene: TRBJ2-2; d_gene: TRBD2; CDR3aa: CASSFRGVGAGELFF; CDR3nt: TGTGCCAGCAGCTTTCGGGGGGTAGGCGCCGGGGAGCTGTTTTTT
abundance: -; v_gene: TRBV5-6; len: 15; j_gene: TRBJ1-1; d_gene: TRBD1; CDR3aa: CASSGSGTGEMKAFF; CDR3nt: TGTGCCAGCAGCGGCAGCGGGACAGGGGAAATGAAAGCTTTCTTT
abundance: few; v_gene: TRBV7-2; len: 15; j_gene: TRBJ2-7; d_gene: TRBD2; CDR3aa: CASSPGLAGTYEQYF; CDR3nt: TGTGCCAGCAGCCCGGGACTAGCGGGCACCTACGAGCAGTACTTC